The 8 T cell receptor beta chains below come from one sample, sequenced in a study of T-cell reconstitution after alpha-beta-depleted transplantation in children (dated by TCRdb to about 2016). The method behind the library was PCR. The reads were generated on an Illumina HiSeq 2500. To normalize quantification of the TCRbeta repertoire, the TCR libraries were built with molecular barcoding that relied on unique molecular identifiers. Through fastp at Q25 and MiXCR, TCRdb rebuilt clones from the public reads, retaining in-frame beta chains. Every CDR3 protein is listed once, alongside the most common genes and DNA of its rows. The sample contains 200,000 to 250,000 distinct CDR3 sequences, approximately 8% of them found a single time. The leading ten clones occupy approximately 34% of the sample. The label giving this sample's treatment or condition can be read as: allogeneic hematopoietic cell transplantation with graft depleted of TCRalphabeta T cells and CD19 B cells.

The sample here was PBMCs, mostly from graft donor cells, taken 360 days after TCRalphabeta/CD19-depleted stem cell transplant. The receptors here all came from a male patient under 10 years old who had a stem cell transplant for acute myeloid leukemia, so the T cells may come from the graft donor.

At least ten counts were recorded for this clonotype. The gene calls are TRBV4-2 and TRBJ1-1; D possibly corresponds to TRBD1 (6 bases). CDR1 and CDR2 from the germline V gene are LGHNA and YNFKEQ. Trimming took off 1 base at V and 2 bases at J, with 8 bases between the two ends. CDR3 length: 14 residues. The CDR3 nucleotides read TGTGCCAGCAGCCAAGGGACAGCCAACACTGAAGCTTTCTTT. Translation gives CASSQGTANTEAFF.

This clonotype has just one count. The V call is TRBV6-5, the J call TRBJ2-3; 10 bases fit TRBD2. The CDR3 consists of 17 residues. Trimming cost V 0 bases and J 4 bases; bases outside gene matches: 7. Germline CDR1 MNHEY, CDR2 SVGAGI. CDR3 sequence: CASSYSLAGGLADTQYF. Written as DNA, the CDR3 is TGTGCCAGCAGTTACTCGTTAGCGGGGGGATTGGCAGATACGCAGTATTTT.

This clonotype was counted between two and nine times. J is TRBJ2-4 and V is TRBV25-1, with 7 bases identical to TRBD2. The V gene's germline CDR1 is MGHDK and CDR2 SYGVNS. J lost 3 bases, V lost 2 bases, and 16 bases had no gene match. The CDR3 is made up of 19 amino acids. DNA for the CDR3: TGTGCCAGCAGTGAAGAGAATACTCCAGGGAGCGGGGTCAAAAACATTCAGTACTTC. It yields the protein CASSEENTPGSGVKNIQYF. The variable domain in full, completed from reference TRBV25-1 and TRBJ2-4, reads EADIYQTPRYLVIGTGKKITLECSQTMGHDKMYWYQQDPGMELHLIHYSYGVNSTEKGDLSSESTVSRIRTEHFPLTLESARPSHTSQYLCASSEENTPGSGVKNIQYFGAGTRLSVL.

CDR3 amino acids: CSVQGHPGQETQYF. The CDR3 coding sequence is TGCAGCGTCCAAGGACATCCTGGCCAAGAGACCCAGTACTTC. The J gene is TRBJ2-5, the V gene TRBV29-1, with D maybe TRBD1 (5 bases). V lost 6 bases, J lost 1 base, and 15 bases lay in between. This CDR3 has 14 amino acids. Germline CDR1 and CDR2: SQVTM and ANQGSEA.

The chain carries TRBV6-4 and TRBJ2-5; 9 nucleotides match TRBD1. CDR3 length: 13 amino acids. The V gene end was trimmed by 5 bases and the J gene end by 5 bases; junction bases not matched to a gene: 3. In germline, CDR1 is MRHNA, CDR2 SNTAGT. CDR3 sequence reads: CASSRQGGETQYF. The DNA of the CDR3 is TGTGCCAGCAGTAGACAGGGGGGGGAGACCCAGTACTTC.

The chain links TRBV11-2 to TRBJ2-7; no clear D gene. This CDR3 has 18 residues. V gave up 0 bases and J gave up 3 bases, with 21 bases separating them. Germline V gene sequence: CDR1 SGHAT, CDR2 FQNNGV. CDR3 DNA: TGTGCCAGCAGCTTAGATCTGGATACCAGGTCCTATCACTACGAGCAGTACGTC. It is translated as CASSLDLDTRSYHYEQYV.

Ten or more counts support this clonotype. The rearrangement joins TRBV5-1 to TRBJ2-2; D gene ambiguous. The CDR3 contains 15 residues. Trimming removed 2 bases from V and 3 bases from J, with 11 bases in between. CDR1 and CDR2 (germline): SGHRS, YFSETQ. The CDR3 protein is CASSFVSEDTGELFF. DNA of the CDR3: TGCGCCAGCAGCTTTGTGTCAGAGGACACCGGGGAGCTGTTTTTT.

This clonotype showed up just a few times. This chain uses TRBV7-6 with TRBJ2-1, with 7 bases identical to TRBD1. The germline gives CDR1 SGHVS, CDR2 FNYEAQ. V lost 5 bases, J lost 3 bases, and 16 bases stayed unmatched. The CDR3 loop spans 18 amino acids. CDR3 in DNA: TGTGCCAGCAGCCTACACAGGGGTCCTAACAGTAACTACAATGAGCAGTTCTTC. Its translation is CASSLHRGPNSNYNEQFF.